The clone carrying this T cell receptor (beta chain) was detected only once. How the authors handled the data: Amplification with reference gene primers provided the estimates of nucleated cell counts. Sequenced by immunoSEQ multiplex PCR; TCRdb stores in-frame clones only, minus some. V, J and clone size are those of that table, while D and trimming were read from the DNA. The data show approximately 670,000 clones, about 87% seen once. These data come from a study of blood T cell repertoires in COVID-19. About the study: From the United States, Italy and Spain came samples of acute and convalescent COVID-19. T cells, B-cell-depleted T cells, or PBMCs provided the cDNA or gDNA that served as material.

Germline loops: CDR1 SGHTA, CDR2 FQGNSA. Trimming took off 1 base at V and 7 bases at J, with 17 bases between the two ends. The CDR3 totals 15 residues. Sequences were obtained from peripheral blood. This TCR came from a woman aged 18-29 years with acute or convalescent COVID-19. This chain links TRBV7-2 with TRBJ2-7; TRBD1 might be the D (6 bases). The CDR3, as DNA: TGTGCCAGCAGCTTAGTGACAGGAGCTCCTAGTGAGCAGTACTTC. Its protein is CASSLVTGAPSEQYF.